This passage covers 17 T cell receptor beta chains from one sample sequenced in a study of control samples from healthy donors and cancer patients. Clones were sequenced by immunoSEQ multiplex PCR, and TCRdb holds only the in-frame ones, with some missing. The sample has about 160,000 clones; roughly 95% are singletons. Sequencing was carried out using blood. Receptor source: a woman aged 30 to 39 in good health.

The chain employs TRBV9 and TRBJ2-2, with 9 bases matching TRBD1. The CDR3 spans 15 residues. Trimming cost V 4 bases and J 5 bases; bases outside gene matches: 6. CDR1 is SGDLS, CDR2 YYNGEE, per germline. CDR3: CASSHRDRETGELFF. For the CDR3, the DNA is TGTGCCAGCAGCCACCGGGACAGGGAAACCGGGGAGCTGTTTTTT.

CDR3 region: CASSSQTAGISNSPLHF. The CDR3 bases are TGTGCCAGCAGCTCCCAAACTGCAGGGATCAGTAATTCACCCCTCCACTTT. This chain links TRBV28 with TRBJ1-6; D might be TRBD1 (5 bases). Deletions cut 6 bases from V and 6 bases from J, with 21 bases between. Germline CDR1 and CDR2: MDHEN and SYDVKM. The CDR3 length is 17 residues. Complete variable domain (other parts from reference TRBV28 and TRBJ1-6): DVKVTQSSRYLVKRTGEKVFLECVQDMDHENMFWYRQDPGLGLRLIYFSYDVKMKEKGDIPEGYSVSREKKERFSLILESASTNQTSMYLCASSSQTAGISNSPLHFGNGTRLTVT.

This sequence joins TRBV28 and TRBJ1-4, with D maybe TRBD1 (6 bases). The CDR3 has 12 residues. V dropped 7 bases and J dropped 15 bases, with 18 bases sitting between them. Germline-derived CDR1 and CDR2 are MDHEN and SYDVKM. CDR3 sequence: CASTTPRGRMFF. CDR3 bases: TGTGCCAGCACCACACCCCGGGGGCGAATGTTTTTT.

This clone was counted a single time. This chain connects TRBV2 to TRBJ1-1; D gene ambiguous. Germline lookup yields CDR1 SNHLY and CDR2 FYNNEI. The CDR3 loop spans 13 amino acids. Trimming left V 6 bases short and J 4 bases short, with 12 bases between. CDR3 region: CASRWRVRTEAFF. The CDR3, as DNA: TGTGCCAGCAGATGGAGGGTTCGCACTGAAGCTTTCTTT.

V gene TRBV7-2 combines with J gene TRBJ1-2; D may be TRBD1 (6 bases). The V gene lost 8 bases and the J gene lost 7 bases, with 17 bases spanning the gap. Germline CDR1 SGHTA, CDR2 FQGNSA. This CDR3 region has 13 residues. The CDR3 region has the DNA TGTGCCAGCGGCGGAGGGGGGGCTGGTGGCTACACCTTC. Protein product: CASGGGGAGGYTF.

J is TRBJ2-7 and V is TRBV15, with TRBD1 matching 9 bases. In germline, CDR1 is LNHNV, CDR2 YYDKDF (reference sequence). The CDR3 runs 15 residues. Losses at the gene ends were 1 base for V and 4 bases for J; bases not matched to a gene: 5. CDR3: CATSRAGTGLYEQYF. The CDR3 bases are TGTGCCACCAGCAGAGCCGGGACAGGGTTGTACGAGCAGTACTTC.

The chain couples TRBV6-1 to TRBJ1-2; D gene ambiguous. Looked up from germline, CDR1 is MNHNS and CDR2 is SASEGT. CDR3 length: 12 residues. V shed 2 bases and J shed 8 bases, with 9 bases lying between them. CDR3 residues: CASSEIGVGYTF. CDR3 sequence (DNA): TGTGCCAGCAGTGAAATCGGGGTCGGCTACACCTTC.

This clone was observed once. The rearrangement uses TRBV7-3 and TRBJ1-1; the match to TRBD1 covers 8 bases. The V gene's germline CDR1 is SGHTA and CDR2 FQGTGA. The CDR3 is made up of 14 amino acids. Germline trimming cut 6 bases from V and 4 bases from J; bases unmatched to any gene: 7. In DNA form, the CDR3 reads TGTGCCAGCAGACAGACAGGGGAGGTCACTGAAGCTTTCTTT. Its translation: CASRQTGEVTEAFF. Full variable domain (remainder filled in from reference TRBV7-3 and TRBJ1-1): GAGVSQTPSNKVTEKGKYVELRCDPISGHTALYWYRQSLGQGPEFLIYFQGTGAADDSGLPNDRFFAVRPEGSVSTLKIQRTERGDSAVYLCASRQTGEVTEAFFGQGTRLTVV.

V is TRBV7-2 and J is TRBJ2-1; a weak D match, TRBD2 (5 bases). The CDR3 has 14 residues. Per the germline V gene, CDR1 is SGHTA and CDR2 is FQGNSA. With 5 bases removed from V and 8 bases from J, the gap between germline ends came to 16 bases. Here the CDR3 DNA reads TGTGCCAGCAGCCCCAGTTGGACTCGACATGAGCAGTTCTTC. Its protein is CASSPSWTRHEQFF.

The chain is built from TRBV30 and TRBJ1-2; D is undetermined. The CDR3 spans 16 residues. Trimming stripped 1 base from V and 7 bases from J, with 22 bases between. CDR1 GTSNPN and CDR2 SVGIG come from the germline V gene (reference sequence). Here the CDR3 reads CAWSDLGRIGKSGYTF. Written as DNA, the CDR3 is TGTGCCTGGAGTGACCTGGGGAGGATAGGAAAGTCTGGCTACACCTTC.

The chain links TRBV28 to TRBJ2-2; D unresolved. The CDR3 has 11 residues. Trimming took 4 bases from V and 9 from J, leaving 6 bases between them. Germline CDR1 reads MDHEN; CDR2 reads SYDVKM. CDR3 sequence: CASSYMRELFF. The CDR3 DNA is TGTGCCAGCAGTTACATGCGGGAGCTGTTTTTT.

This chain connects TRBV7-9 to TRBJ2-5, with TRBD1 matching 7 bases. The CDR3 spans 14 residues. The germline gives CDR1 SEHNR, CDR2 FQNEAQ (reference sequence). V lost 0 bases, J lost 3 bases, and 1 base stayed unmatched. The CDR3 reads CASSLATGEETQYF. The DNA of the CDR3 is TGTGCCAGCAGCTTAGCAACAGGGGAAGAGACCCAGTACTTC.

This clone was counted once. CDR3 DNA: TGTGCCAGTGGGAGTTCGACAGGACCCTACGAGCAGTACTTC. It yields the protein CASGSSTGPYEQYF. This chain joins TRBV6-5 and TRBJ2-7, with D possibly being TRBD1 (6 bases). The germline V gene has CDR1 MNHEY and CDR2 SVGAGI. The V end was cut by 9 bases, the J end by 2 bases, with 17 bases between. The CDR3 loop spans 14 amino acids.

The rearrangement joins TRBV6-1 to TRBJ1-3, with D possibly TRBD1 on 5 matching bases. The V gene's germline CDR1 is MNHNS and CDR2 SASEGT. The CDR3 consists of 15 residues. Trimming removed 1 base from V and 4 bases from J, with 11 bases in between. The CDR3 DNA reads TGTGCCAGCAGTGAAGGCCGGGGCGGAGGAAACACCATATATTTT. Its protein product is CASSEGRGGGNTIYF.

V usage is TRBV28 and J usage is TRBJ2-5, with 9 bases fitting TRBD1. Unmatched junction bases numbered 6, after V lost 5 bases and J lost 2 bases. CDR3 length: 15 amino acids. Germline V gene lookup returns CDR1 MDHEN and CDR2 SYDVKM. In nucleotides, the CDR3 is TGTGCCAGCAGTCCGGGACAGGGAATTCAAGAGACCCAGTACTTC. It yields the protein CASSPGQGIQETQYF.

The V call is TRBV7-8, the J call TRBJ2-6, with D perhaps assigned TRBD1 or TRBD2 (6 bases each). The length of the CDR3 is 18 residues. From germline, CDR1 is SGHVS and CDR2 FQNEAQ. V lost 4 bases and J 0 bases, leaving 16 bases between the germline ends. The DNA for the CDR3 is TGTGCCAGCAGCTCCCTTAGGGGGGCGGTCTCTGGGGCCAACGTCCTGACTTTC. It is translated as CASSSLRGAVSGANVLTF.

The rearrangement links TRBV19 to TRBJ1-4; D is ambiguous. This CDR3 is 15 amino acids long. Per germline, CDR1 LNHDA and CDR2 SQIVND (reference sequence). Trimming left V 7 bases short and J 2 bases short, with 14 bases between. The CDR3 protein is CASTVRWYTNEKLFF. CDR3 DNA: TGTGCCAGTACCGTGCGGTGGTACACTAATGAAAAACTGTTTTTT.